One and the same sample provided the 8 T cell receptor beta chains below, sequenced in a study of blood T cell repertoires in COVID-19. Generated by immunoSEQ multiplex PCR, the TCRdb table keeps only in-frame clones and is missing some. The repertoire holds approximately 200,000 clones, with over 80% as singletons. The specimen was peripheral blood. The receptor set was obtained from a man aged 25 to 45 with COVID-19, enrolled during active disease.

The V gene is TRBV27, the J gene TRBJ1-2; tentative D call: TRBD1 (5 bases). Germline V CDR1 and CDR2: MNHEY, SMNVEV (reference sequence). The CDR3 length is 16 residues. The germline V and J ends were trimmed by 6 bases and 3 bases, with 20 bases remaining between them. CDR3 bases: TGTGCCAGCAGCTCGACCCTTTTGACAGCTTACTATGGCTACACCTTC. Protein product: CASSSTLLTAYYGYTF.

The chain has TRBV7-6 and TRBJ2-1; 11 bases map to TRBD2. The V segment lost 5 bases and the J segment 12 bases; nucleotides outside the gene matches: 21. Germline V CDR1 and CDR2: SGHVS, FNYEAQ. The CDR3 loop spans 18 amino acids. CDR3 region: CASSRTVGTSGGFEGQFF. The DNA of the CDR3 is TGTGCCAGCAGCCGGACGGTTGGCACTAGCGGGGGTTTCGAGGGGCAGTTCTTC.

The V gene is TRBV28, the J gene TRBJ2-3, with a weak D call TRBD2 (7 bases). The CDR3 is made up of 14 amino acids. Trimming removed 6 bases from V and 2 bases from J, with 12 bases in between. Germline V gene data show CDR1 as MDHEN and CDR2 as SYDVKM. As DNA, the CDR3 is TGTGCCAGCAGGGAGGGGGGGACCACAGATACGCAGTATTTT. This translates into CASREGGTTDTQYF.

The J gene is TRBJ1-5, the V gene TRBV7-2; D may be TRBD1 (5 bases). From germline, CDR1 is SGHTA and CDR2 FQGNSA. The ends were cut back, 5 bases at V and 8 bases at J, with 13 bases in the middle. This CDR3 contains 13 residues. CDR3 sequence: CASSRPGGEPQHF. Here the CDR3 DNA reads TGTGCCAGCAGCAGGCCCGGGGGTGAGCCCCAGCATTTT.

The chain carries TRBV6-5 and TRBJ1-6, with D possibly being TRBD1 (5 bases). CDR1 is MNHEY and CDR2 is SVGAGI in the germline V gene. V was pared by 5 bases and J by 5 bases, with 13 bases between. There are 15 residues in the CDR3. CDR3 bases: TGTGCCAGCAGTCCCCCAGGGTACGATAATTCACCCCTCCACTTT. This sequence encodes CASSPPGYDNSPLHF.

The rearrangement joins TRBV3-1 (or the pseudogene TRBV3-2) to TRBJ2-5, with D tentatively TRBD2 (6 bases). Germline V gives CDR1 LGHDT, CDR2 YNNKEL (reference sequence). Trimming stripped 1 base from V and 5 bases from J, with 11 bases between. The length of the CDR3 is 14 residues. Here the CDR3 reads CASSQVVGRETQYF. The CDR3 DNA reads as TGTGCCAGCAGCCAAGTTGTAGGGAGGGAGACCCAGTACTTC.

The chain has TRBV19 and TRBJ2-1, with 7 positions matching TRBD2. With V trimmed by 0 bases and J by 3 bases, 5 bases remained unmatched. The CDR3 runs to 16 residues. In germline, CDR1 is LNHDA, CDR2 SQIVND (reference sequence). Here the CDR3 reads CASSIEGAGRYNEQFF. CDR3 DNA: TGTGCCAGTAGTATAGAGGGAGCGGGACGCTACAATGAGCAGTTCTTC. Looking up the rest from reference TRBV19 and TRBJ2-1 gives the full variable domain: DGGITQSPKYLFRKEGQNVTLSCEQNLNHDAMYWYRQDPGQGLRLIYYSQIVNDFQKGDIAEGYSVSREKKESFPLTVTSAQKNPTAFYLCASSIEGAGRYNEQFFGPGTRLTVL.

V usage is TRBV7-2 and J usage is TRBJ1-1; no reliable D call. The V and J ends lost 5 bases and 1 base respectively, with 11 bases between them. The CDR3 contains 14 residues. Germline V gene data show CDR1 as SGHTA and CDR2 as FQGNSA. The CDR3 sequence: CASSSRYPNTEAFF. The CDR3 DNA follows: TGTGCCAGCAGCAGCAGGTATCCGAACACTGAAGCTTTCTTT.